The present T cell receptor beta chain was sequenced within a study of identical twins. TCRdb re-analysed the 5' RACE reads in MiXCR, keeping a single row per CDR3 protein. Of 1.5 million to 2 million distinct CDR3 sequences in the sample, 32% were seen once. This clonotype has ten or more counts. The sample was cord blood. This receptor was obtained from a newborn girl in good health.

Here the CDR3 DNA reads TGTGCCCGCCCAGAGAGGGGATCCAAAAACATTCAGTACTTC. Translated, it gives CARPERGSKNIQYF. The J gene is TRBJ2-4, the V gene TRBV12-3 or TRBV12-4; D may correspond to TRBD1 or TRBD2 (5 bases each). This CDR3 is built from 14 residues. The V gene lost 11 bases and the J gene lost 2 bases, with 16 bases spanning the gap.